Listed below are T cell receptor beta chains from one sample, sequenced in a study of cytomegalovirus exposure and HLA in healthy donors. Produced via immunoSEQ multiplex PCR; TCRdb's table is partial and in-frame only. The sample lists a few hundred thousand clones, 80% to 90% occurring once. The specimen was PBMCs. These TCRs come from a woman under 30 in good health and CMV-seronegative. The CDR3 runs from the conserved cysteine through the conserved F or W. The D gene is left open where the match is weak. A clone size is listed for some rows: how often the clone was seen (once, few, many), or a class if it is expanded.

cdr3_length d_call clone_size j_call v_call cdr3_nt cdr3_aa
10 . . TRBJ1-1 TRBV6-1 TGTGCCACTTGGAACACTGAAGCTTTCTTT CATWNTEAFF
13 . . TRBJ1-1 TRBV11-2 TGTGCCAGCACCGTGGACAGAAGCACTGAAGCTTTCTTT CASTVDRSTEAFF
14 TRBD1 . TRBJ1-2 TRBV5-6 TGTGCCAGCAGCTTTTTGGACAGGGTTAATGGCTACACCTTC CASSFLDRVNGYTF
16 . . TRBJ1-4 TRBV6-5 TGTGCCAGCAGTTACGGGTCCAGGGGAAATAATGAAAAACTGTTTTTT CASSYGSRGNNEKLFF
13 . . TRBJ1-2 TRBV11-3 TGTGCCAGCAGCTCTCGACAGAACTATGGCTACACCTTC CASSSRQNYGYTF
15 TRBD1 . TRBJ2-7 TRBV7-9 TGTGCCAGCAGCCAACTACGGACAGGGCTGGCCGAGCAGTACTTC CASSQLRTGLAEQYF
14 . . TRBJ2-1 TRBV25-1 TGTGCCAGCAGTGATGCGGGATCCTACAATGAGCAGTTCTTC CASSDAGSYNEQFF
15 . . TRBJ1-2 TRBV21-1 TGTGCCAGCAGCAAAGTGGCCGGGGATAACTATGGCTACACCTTC CASSKVAGDNYGYTF
16 . . TRBJ1-5 TRBV7-6 TGTGCCAGCAGCCGCAAAGGGGAAGGGTCAGGACAGCCCCAGCATTTT CASSRKGEGSGQPQHF
15 . . TRBJ1-4 TRBV2 TGTGCCAGCAGGATGAATGGGGGGGCTAATGAAAAACTGTTTTTT CASRMNGGANEKLFF
11 . . TRBJ1-2 TRBV29-1 TGCAGCGTTCCACAGGAGTCTGGCTACACCTTC CSVPQESGYTF
16 . . TRBJ2-3 TRBV4-3 TGCGCCAGCAGCCAAGATCCCGTGGTAGCGAAAGATACGCAGTATTTT CASSQDPVVAKDTQYF
14 TRBD2 . TRBJ2-7 TRBV4-3 TGCGCCAGCAGCCCCAGCGGGGGGCCGGGGGAGCAGTACTTC CASSPSGGPGEQYF
18 TRBD1 . TRBJ2-5 TRBV29-1 TGCAGCGTTGATGTCGGACAGGGGGCCAGGTTCGTCGCCGAGACCCAGTACTTC CSVDVGQGARFVAETQYF
12 TRBD1 . TRBJ1-2 TRBV30 TGTACTTCTTCCGGGACAGGCTATGGCTACACCTTC CTSSGTGYGYTF
15 . . TRBJ2-7 TRBV19 TGTGCCAGTAGTAAACAGGGTGGTCGAAACTACGAGCAGTACTTC CASSKQGGRNYEQYF
16 . . TRBJ2-7 TRBV6-5 TGTGCCAGCAGTTACTTCCCAGTCATGAATGGCTACGAGCAGTACTTC CASSYFPVMNGYEQYF
14 . . TRBJ1-6 TRBV5-1 TGCGCCAGCAGCTTCGGAGAATTTAATTCACCCCTCCACTTT CASSFGEFNSPLHF
12 . . TRBJ2-2 TRBV5-1 TGCGCCAGCAGGACAGACACCGGGGAGCTGTTTTTT CASRTDTGELFF
12 . . TRBJ1-2 TRBV2 TGTGCCAGCTCTGACGGGGAAGTTAGCTACACCTTC CASSDGEVSYTF
14 TRBD1 . TRBJ2-7 TRBV18 TGTGCCAGCTCACTTCGGACAGGTCCCTACGAGCAGTACTTC CASSLRTGPYEQYF
15 TRBD2 . TRBJ2-1 TRBV5-1 TGCGCCAGCAGCTCGACCGGGACTAGCCGGAATGAGCAGTTCTTC CASSSTGTSRNEQFF
16 . . TRBJ2-5 TRBV27 TGTGCCAGCAGTTTAACCAGGCTCCCCGGTACAGAGACCCAGTACTTC CASSLTRLPGTETQYF
13 . . TRBJ2-7 TRBV4-1 TGCGCCAGCAGTCCAGAGAGGTCCTACGAGCAGTACTTC CASSPERSYEQYF
11 TRBD1 . TRBJ1-2 TRBV6-5 TGTGCCAGCAGACAACAGGGGGGCTACACCTTC CASRQQGGYTF
14 . . TRBJ2-7 TRBV5-1 TGCGCCAGCAGCTTGGGCCCAGTATCGTACGAGCAGTACTTC CASSLGPVSYEQYF
13 TRBD1 few TRBJ1-2 TRBV7-9 TGTGCCAGCAGCTTAACAGGGGACTATGGCTACACCTTC CASSLTGDYGYTF
13 TRBD2 . TRBJ2-7 TRBV5-1 TGCGCCAGCGGGACTAGCGGGATCCTCGAGCAGTACTTC CASGTSGILEQYF
13 TRBD1 . TRBJ2-1 TRBV5-1 TGCGCCAGCGTAGACAGGGGATACAATGAGCAGTTCTTC CASVDRGYNEQFF
16 TRBD2 . TRBJ2-1 TRBV5-1 TGCGCCAGCAGCGGGTGGCTAGCGGGGCGCCTGGGGGAGCAGTTCTTC CASSGWLAGRLGEQFF
16 TRBD2 . TRBJ2-1 TRBV6-5 TGTGCCAGCAGTTTATTAGCGGGGGGGCTAGGGAATGAGCAGTTCTTC CASSLLAGGLGNEQFF
18 TRBD1 . TRBJ2-1 TRBV5-1 TGCGCCAGCAGCTTTAGCGGGACAGGGGGGTTTTACTACAATGAGCAGTTCTTC CASSFSGTGGFYYNEQFF
15 TRBD1 . TRBJ2-5 TRBV19 TGTGCCAGTAGTATCTGGACAGGCCTCAGAGAGACCCAGTACTTC CASSIWTGLRETQYF
14 . . TRBJ1-5 TRBV7-2 TGTGCCAGCAGCTTGGGACAACGCAATCAGCCCCAGCATTTT CASSLGQRNQPQHF
17 . . TRBJ2-3 TRBV9 TGTGCCAGCACCAGGGGGGAAGGCACATTCAGCACAGATACGCAGTATTTT CASTRGEGTFSTDTQYF
16 TRBD1 . TRBJ2-5 TRBV14 TGTGCCAGCAGCCAACGGACAGGATCCGTACAAGAGACCCAGTACTTC CASSQRTGSVQETQYF
16 TRBD1 . TRBJ2-1 TRBV7-3 TGTGCCAGCAGCCATGGTGGGACAGGGTGGGAAAATGAGCAGTTCTTC CASSHGGTGWENEQFF
14 . . TRBJ1-5 TRBV9 TGTGCCAGCAGCATGAGCAATAGCAATCAGCCCCAGCATTTT CASSMSNSNQPQHF
14 . . TRBJ1-1 TRBV7-6 TGTGCCAGCAGCTTAACAAACTACGACACTGAAGCTTTCTTT CASSLTNYDTEAFF
14 . . TRBJ2-2 TRBV10-1 TGCGCCAGCAGTGAATTGGGGCCTGGCGGGGAGCTGTTTTTT CASSELGPGGELFF
14 TRBD2 . TRBJ2-5 TRBV28 TGTGCCAGCAGCCCCGGGGGGGAGGAAGAGACCCAGTACTTC CASSPGGEEETQYF
12 . . TRBJ1-1 TRBV7-7 TGTGCTAGCAACAGGGATCCCACTGAAGCTTTCTTT CASNRDPTEAFF
16 TRBD1 . TRBJ1-1 TRBV5-1 TGCGCCAGCAGCTCAAGGACAGGGGGCTATGTCACTGAAGCTTTCTTT CASSSRTGGYVTEAFF
13 . few TRBJ1-2 TRBV7-6 TGTGCCAGCAGCTTAGCGGCAGGGGACGGCTACACCTTC CASSLAAGDGYTF
15 TRBD2 . TRBJ2-7 TRBV10-3 TGTGCCATCGCCCGGCCTTCTAGCGGAGCCTACGAGCAGTACTTC CAIARPSSGAYEQYF
13 . . TRBJ1-5 TRBV29-1 TGCAGCGTTGTGCCGGGGGGAAATCAGCCCCAGCATTTT CSVVPGGNQPQHF
16 . . TRBJ1-2 TRBV5-1 TGCGCCAGCAGCTTGGGAGATTGGGCGGGAAACTATGGCTACACCTTC CASSLGDWAGNYGYTF
15 TRBD2 . TRBJ2-1 TRBV9 TGTGCCAGCAGCGGGGGACTAGCGGTTTACAATGAGCAGTTCTTC CASSGGLAVYNEQFF